This T cell receptor beta chain was identified during a study of technical replicates of blood from a handful of donors. CDR1 and CDR2 from the germline V gene are SQVTM and ANQGSEA. The CDR3 sequence is 14 residues long. Unmatched junction bases numbered 11, after V lost 6 bases and J lost 4 bases. Profiled with immunoSEQ multiplex PCR; TCRdb holds only in-frame clones, not every one. The sample has about 70,000 clones; 95% to 97% are singletons. This sequence joins TRBV29-1 and TRBJ1-1, with 7 nucleotides matching TRBD1. Sample: T cells isolated from PBMCs. The TCR sequence derives from a human donor in good health. CDR3 amino acids: CSVSYRGGITEAFF. CDR3 DNA sequence: TGCAGCGTGTCCTACAGGGGTGGAATCACTGAAGCTTTCTTT.